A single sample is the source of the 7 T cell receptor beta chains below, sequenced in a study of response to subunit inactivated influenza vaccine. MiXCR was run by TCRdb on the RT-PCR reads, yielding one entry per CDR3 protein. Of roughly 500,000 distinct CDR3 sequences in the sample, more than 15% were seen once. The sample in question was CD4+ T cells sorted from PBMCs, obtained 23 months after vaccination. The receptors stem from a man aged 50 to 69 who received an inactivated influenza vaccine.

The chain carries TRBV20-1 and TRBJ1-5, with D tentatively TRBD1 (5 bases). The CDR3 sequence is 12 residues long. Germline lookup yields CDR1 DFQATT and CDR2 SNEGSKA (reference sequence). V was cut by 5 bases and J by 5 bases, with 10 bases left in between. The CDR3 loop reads CSAPREDQPQHF. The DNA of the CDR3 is TGCAGTGCTCCCAGGGAGGATCAGCCCCAGCATTTT.

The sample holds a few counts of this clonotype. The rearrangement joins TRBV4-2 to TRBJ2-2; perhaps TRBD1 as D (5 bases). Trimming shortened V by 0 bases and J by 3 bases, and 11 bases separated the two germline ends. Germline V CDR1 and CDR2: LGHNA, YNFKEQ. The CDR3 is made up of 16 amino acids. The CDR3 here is CASSQDSAGHTGELFF. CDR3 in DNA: TGTGCCAGCAGCCAAGATTCGGCAGGGCACACCGGGGAGCTGTTTTTT.

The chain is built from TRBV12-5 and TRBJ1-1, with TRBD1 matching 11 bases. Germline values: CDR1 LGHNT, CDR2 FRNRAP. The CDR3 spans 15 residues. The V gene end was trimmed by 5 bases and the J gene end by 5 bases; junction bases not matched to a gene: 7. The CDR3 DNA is TGTGCTAGTGGTATGGGGACAGGGGGAGGAACTGAAGCTTTCTTT. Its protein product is CASGMGTGGGTEAFF.

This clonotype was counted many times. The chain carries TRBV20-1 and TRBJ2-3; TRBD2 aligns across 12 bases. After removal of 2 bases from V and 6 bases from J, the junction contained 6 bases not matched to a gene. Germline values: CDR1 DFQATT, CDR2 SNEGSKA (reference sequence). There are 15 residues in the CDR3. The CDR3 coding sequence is TGCAGTGCTAGATCGACTAGCGGGAGAATTGATACGCAGTATTTT. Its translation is CSARSTSGRIDTQYF.

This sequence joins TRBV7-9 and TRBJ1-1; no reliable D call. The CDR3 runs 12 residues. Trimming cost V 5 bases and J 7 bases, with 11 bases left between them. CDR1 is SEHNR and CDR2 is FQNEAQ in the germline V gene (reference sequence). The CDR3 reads CASSPTSGEAFF. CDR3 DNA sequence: TGTGCCAGCAGCCCAACGTCGGGTGAAGCTTTCTTT.

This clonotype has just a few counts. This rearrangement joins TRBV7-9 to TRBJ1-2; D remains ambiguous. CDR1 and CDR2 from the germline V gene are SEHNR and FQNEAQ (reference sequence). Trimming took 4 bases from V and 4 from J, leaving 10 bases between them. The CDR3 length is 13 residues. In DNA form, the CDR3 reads TGTGCCAGCAGCTCCCGGACTGGCTATGGCTACACCTTC. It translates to CASSSRTGYGYTF. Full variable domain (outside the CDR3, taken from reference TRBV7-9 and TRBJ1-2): DTGVSQNPRHKITKRGQNVTFRCDPISEHNRLYWYRQTLGQGPEFLTYFQNEAQLEKSRLLSDRFSAERPKGSFSTLEIQRTEQGDSAMYLCASSSRTGYGYTFGSGTRLTVV.

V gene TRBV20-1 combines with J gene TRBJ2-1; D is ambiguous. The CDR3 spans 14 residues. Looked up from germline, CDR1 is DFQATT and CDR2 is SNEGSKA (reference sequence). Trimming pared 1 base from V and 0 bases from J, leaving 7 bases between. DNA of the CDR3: TGCAGTGCTAGAGTTGGGCCCTCCTACAATGAGCAGTTCTTC. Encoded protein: CSARVGPSYNEQFF.